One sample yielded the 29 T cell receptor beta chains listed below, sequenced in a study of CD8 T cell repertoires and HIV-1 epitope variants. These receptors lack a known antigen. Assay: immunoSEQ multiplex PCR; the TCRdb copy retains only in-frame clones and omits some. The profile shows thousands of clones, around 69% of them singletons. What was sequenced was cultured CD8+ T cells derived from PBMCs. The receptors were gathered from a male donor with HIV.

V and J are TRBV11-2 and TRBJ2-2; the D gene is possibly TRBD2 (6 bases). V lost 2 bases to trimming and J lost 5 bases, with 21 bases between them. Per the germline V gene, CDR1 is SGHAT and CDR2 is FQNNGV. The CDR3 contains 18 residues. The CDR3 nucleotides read TGTGCCAGCAGCTTATTTTATCGTACGCGGGGTCTGACCGGGGAGCTGTTTTTT. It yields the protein CASSLFYRTRGLTGELFF. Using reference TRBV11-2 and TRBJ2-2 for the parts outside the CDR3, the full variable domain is EAGVAQSPRYKIIEKRQSVAFWCNPISGHATLYWYQQILGQGPKLLIQFQNNGVVDDSQLPKDRFSAERLKGVDSTLKIQPAKLEDSAVYLCASSLFYRTRGLTGELFFGEGSRLTVL.

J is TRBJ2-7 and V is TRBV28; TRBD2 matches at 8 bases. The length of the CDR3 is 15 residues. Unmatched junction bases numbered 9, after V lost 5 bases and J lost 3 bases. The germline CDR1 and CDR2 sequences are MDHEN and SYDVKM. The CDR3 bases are TGTGCCAGCAGTCAGATAGCGGGATTTGACTACGAGCAGTACTTC. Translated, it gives CASSQIAGFDYEQYF.

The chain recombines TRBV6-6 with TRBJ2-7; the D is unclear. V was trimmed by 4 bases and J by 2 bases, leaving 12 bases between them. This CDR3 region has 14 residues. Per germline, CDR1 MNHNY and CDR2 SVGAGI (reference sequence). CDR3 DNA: TGTGCCAGCAGTTCAGATGTCTCGGCCTACGAGCAGTACTTC. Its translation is CASSSDVSAYEQYF.

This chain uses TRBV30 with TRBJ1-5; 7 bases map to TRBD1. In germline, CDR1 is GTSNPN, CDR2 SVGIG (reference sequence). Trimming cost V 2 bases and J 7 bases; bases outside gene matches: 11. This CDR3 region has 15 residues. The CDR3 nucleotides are TGTGCCTGGAGTTCTGGGACAGCCCAGGGGCAGCCCCAGCATTTT. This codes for CAWSSGTAQGQPQHF.

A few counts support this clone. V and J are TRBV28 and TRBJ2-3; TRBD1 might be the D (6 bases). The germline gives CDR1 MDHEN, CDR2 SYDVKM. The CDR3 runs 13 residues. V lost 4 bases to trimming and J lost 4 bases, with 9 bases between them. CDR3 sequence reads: CASSWTAADTQYF. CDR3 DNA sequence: TGTGCCAGCAGTTGGACAGCCGCAGATACGCAGTATTTT.

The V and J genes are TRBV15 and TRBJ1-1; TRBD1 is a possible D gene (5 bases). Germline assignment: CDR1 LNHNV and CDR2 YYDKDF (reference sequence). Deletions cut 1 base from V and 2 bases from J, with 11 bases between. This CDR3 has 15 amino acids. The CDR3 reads CATSRGTSTNTEAFF. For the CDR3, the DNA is TGTGCCACCAGCAGAGGGACATCTACTAACACTGAAGCTTTCTTT.

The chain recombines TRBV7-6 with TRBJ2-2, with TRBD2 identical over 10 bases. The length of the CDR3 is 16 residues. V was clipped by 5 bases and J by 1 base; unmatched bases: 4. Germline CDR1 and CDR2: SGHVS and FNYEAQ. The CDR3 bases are TGTGCCAGCAGCGTTTCTAGCGGGGGGAACACCGGGGAGCTGTTTTTT. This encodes CASSVSSGGNTGELFF.

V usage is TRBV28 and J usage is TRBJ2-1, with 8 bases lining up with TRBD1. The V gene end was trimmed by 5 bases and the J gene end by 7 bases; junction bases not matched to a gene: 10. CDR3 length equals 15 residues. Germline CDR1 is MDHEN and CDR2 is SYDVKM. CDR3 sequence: CASSPGQGRMNEQFF. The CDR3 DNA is TGTGCCAGCAGTCCCGGACAGGGCAGAATGAATGAGCAGTTCTTC. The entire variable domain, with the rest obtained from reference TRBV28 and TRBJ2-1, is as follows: DVKVTQSSRYLVKRTGEKVFLECVQDMDHENMFWYRQDPGLGLRLIYFSYDVKMKEKGDIPEGYSVSREKKERFSLILESASTNQTSMYLCASSPGQGRMNEQFFGPGTRLTVL.

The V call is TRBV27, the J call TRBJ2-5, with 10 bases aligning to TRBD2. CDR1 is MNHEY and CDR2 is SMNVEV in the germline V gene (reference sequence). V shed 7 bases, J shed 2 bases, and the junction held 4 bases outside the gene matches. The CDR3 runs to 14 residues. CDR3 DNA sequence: TGTGCCAGCATGACTAGCGGGCTGCAAGAGACCCAGTACTTC. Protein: CASMTSGLQETQYF.

The DNA of the CDR3 is TGTGCCAGCGGGCGGACAGGGGAAGGGTATGGCTACACCTTC. This gives the protein CASGRTGEGYGYTF. The V and J genes are TRBV6-5 and TRBJ1-2; 9 bases align to TRBD1. J lost 5 bases, V lost 8 bases, and 9 bases had no gene match. The V gene's germline CDR1 is MNHEY and CDR2 SVGAGI. The length of the CDR3 is 14 residues.

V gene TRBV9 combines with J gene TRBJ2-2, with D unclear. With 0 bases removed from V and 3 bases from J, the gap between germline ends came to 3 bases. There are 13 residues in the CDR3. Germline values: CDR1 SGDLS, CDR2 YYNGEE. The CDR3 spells CASSVGDTGELFF. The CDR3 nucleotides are TGTGCCAGCAGCGTAGGGGACACCGGGGAGCTGTTTTTT.

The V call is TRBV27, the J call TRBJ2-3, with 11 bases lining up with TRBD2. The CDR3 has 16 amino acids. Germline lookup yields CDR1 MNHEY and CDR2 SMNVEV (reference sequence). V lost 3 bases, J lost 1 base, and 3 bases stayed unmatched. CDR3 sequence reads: CASSFTSGSGTDTQYF. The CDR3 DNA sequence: TGTGCCAGCAGTTTTACTAGCGGGAGCGGCACAGATACGCAGTATTTT.

The CDR3, as DNA: TGCGCCAGCAGCCAGGCGAAAAAGAGGGGGGGCCTTAGCTCCTACAATGAGCAGTTCTTC. This translates into CASSQAKKRGGLSSYNEQFF. V and J are TRBV4-3 and TRBJ2-1; D may be TRBD2 (7 bases). The V and J ends lost 3 bases and 0 bases respectively, with 24 bases between them. Per the germline V gene, CDR1 is LGHNA and CDR2 is YSLEER. The CDR3 runs to 20 residues.

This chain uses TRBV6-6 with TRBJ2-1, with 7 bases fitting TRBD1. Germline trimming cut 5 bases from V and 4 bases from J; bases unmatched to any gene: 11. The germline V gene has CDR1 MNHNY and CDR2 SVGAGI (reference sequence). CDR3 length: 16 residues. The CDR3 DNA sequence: TGTGCCAGCAGTGTCGGGGCCAGGGGGACATACAATGAGCAGTTCTTC. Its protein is CASSVGARGTYNEQFF.

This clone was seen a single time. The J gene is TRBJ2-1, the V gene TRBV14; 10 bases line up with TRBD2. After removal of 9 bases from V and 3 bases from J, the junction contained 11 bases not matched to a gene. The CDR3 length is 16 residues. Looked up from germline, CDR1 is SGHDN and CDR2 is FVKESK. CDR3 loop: CASPAASGRHYNEQFF. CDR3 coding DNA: TGTGCCAGTCCCGCGGCTAGCGGGAGACACTACAATGAGCAGTTCTTC.

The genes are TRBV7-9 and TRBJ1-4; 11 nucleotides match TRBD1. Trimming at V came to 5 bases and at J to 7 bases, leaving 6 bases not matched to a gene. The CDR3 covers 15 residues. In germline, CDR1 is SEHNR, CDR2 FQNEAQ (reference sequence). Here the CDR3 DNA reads TGTGCCAGCAGCCTAAGGACAGGGGGCAGTGAAAAACTGTTTTTT. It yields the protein CASSLRTGGSEKLFF.

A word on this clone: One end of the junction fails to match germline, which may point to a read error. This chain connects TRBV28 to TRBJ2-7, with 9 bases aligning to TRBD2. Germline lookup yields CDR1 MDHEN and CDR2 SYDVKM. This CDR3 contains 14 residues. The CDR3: CASRVIAGAEEQCF. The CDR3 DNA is TGTGCAAGCAGGGTAATAGCGGGGGCGGAGGAGCAGTGCTTC.

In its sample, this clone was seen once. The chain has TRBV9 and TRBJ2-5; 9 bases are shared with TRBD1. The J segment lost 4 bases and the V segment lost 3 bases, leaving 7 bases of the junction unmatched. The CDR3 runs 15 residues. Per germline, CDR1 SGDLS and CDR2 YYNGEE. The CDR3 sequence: CASSAQGAFLETQYF. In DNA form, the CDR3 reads TGTGCCAGCAGCGCACAGGGGGCATTCTTAGAGACCCAGTACTTC. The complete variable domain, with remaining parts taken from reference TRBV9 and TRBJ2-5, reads DSGVTQTPKHLITATGQRVTLRCSPRSGDLSVYWYQQSLDQGLQFLIQYYNGEERAKGNILERFSAQQFPDLHSELNLSSLELGDSALYFCASSAQGAFLETQYFGPGTRLLVL.

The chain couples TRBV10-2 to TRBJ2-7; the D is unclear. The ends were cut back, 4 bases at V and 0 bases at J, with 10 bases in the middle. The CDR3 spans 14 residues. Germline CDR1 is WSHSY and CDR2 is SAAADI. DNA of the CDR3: TGCGCCAGCAGTGTTTTGGAAAGCTCCTACGAGCAGTACTTC. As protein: CASSVLESSYEQYF.

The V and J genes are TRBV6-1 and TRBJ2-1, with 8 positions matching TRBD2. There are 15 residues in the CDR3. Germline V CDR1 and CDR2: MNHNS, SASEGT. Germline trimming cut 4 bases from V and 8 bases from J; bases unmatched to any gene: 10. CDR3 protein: CASSAGGAPGDEQFF. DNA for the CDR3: TGTGCCAGCAGTGCGGGAGGGGCCCCGGGGGATGAGCAGTTCTTC.

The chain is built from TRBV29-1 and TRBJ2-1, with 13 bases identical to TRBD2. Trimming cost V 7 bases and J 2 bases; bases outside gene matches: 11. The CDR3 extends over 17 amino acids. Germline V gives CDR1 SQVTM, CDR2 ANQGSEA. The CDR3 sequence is CSAPGLAGDGPYNEQFF. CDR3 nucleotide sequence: TGCAGCGCCCCCGGACTAGCGGGAGATGGGCCCTACAATGAGCAGTTCTTC.

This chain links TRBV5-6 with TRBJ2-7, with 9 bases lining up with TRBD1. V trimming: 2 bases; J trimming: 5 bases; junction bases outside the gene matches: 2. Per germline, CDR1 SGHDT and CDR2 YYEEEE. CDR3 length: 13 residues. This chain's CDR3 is CASSLTGGHEQYF. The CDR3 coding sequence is TGTGCCAGCAGCTTAACAGGGGGCCACGAGCAGTACTTC.

CDR3 in amino acids: CASRQSYNEQFF. The CDR3 nucleotides read TGTGCCAGCAGGCAGTCCTACAATGAGCAGTTCTTC. The chain couples TRBV28 to TRBJ2-1, with D uncertain. The CDR3 runs to 12 residues. The germline V gene encodes CDR1 MDHEN and CDR2 SYDVKM. The V gene lost 6 bases and the J gene lost 1 base, with 4 bases spanning the gap. The full variable domain, completed using reference TRBV28 and TRBJ2-1, is DVKVTQSSRYLVKRTGEKVFLECVQDMDHENMFWYRQDPGLGLRLIYFSYDVKMKEKGDIPEGYSVSREKKERFSLILESASTNQTSMYLCASRQSYNEQFFGPGTRLTVL.

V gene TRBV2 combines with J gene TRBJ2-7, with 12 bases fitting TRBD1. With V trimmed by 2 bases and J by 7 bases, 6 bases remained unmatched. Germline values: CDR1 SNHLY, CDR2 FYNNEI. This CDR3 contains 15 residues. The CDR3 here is CASSEWGQGADEQYF. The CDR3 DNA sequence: TGTGCCAGCAGTGAATGGGGACAGGGGGCGGATGAGCAGTACTTC.

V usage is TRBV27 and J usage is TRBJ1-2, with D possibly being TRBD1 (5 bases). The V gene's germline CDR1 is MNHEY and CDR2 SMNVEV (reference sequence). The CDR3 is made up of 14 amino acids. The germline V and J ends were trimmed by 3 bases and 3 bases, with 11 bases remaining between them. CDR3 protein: CASSFTRDDYGYTF. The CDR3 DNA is TGTGCCAGCAGTTTCACAAGGGACGACTATGGCTACACCTTC.

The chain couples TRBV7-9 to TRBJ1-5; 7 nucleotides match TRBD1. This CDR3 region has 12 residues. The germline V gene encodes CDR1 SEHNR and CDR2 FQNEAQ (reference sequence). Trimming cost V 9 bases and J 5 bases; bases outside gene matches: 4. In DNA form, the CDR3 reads TGTGCCAGTGCTGGACAGGATCAGCCCCAGCATTTT. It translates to CASAGQDQPQHF. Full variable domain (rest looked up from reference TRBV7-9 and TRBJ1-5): DTGVSQNPRHKITKRGQNVTFRCDPISEHNRLYWYRQTLGQGPEFLTYFQNEAQLEKSRLLSDRFSAERPKGSFSTLEIQRTEQGDSAMYLCASAGQDQPQHFGDGTRLSIL.

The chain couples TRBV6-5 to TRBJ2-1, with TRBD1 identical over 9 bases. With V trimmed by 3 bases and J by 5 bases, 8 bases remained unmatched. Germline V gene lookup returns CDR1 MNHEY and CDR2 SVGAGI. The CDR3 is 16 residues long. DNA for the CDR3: TGTGCCAGCAGTTATTCGGACAGGGGCCGAAACAATGAGCAGTTCTTC. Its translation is CASSYSDRGRNNEQFF.

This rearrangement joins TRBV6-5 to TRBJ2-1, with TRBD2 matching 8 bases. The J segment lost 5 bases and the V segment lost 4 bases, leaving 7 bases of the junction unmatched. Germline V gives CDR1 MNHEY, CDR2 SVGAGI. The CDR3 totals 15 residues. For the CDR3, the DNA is TGTGCCAGCAGTTTAGCGGGAAGTTTCAACAATGAGCAGTTCTTC. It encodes CASSLAGSFNNEQFF.

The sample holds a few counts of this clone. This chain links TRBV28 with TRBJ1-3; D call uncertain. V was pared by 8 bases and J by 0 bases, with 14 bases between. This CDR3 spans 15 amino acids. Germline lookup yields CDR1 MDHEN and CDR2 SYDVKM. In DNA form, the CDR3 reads TGTGCCAGCTCGTGGAGGGTGATCTCTGGAAACACCATATATTTT. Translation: CASSWRVISGNTIYF.